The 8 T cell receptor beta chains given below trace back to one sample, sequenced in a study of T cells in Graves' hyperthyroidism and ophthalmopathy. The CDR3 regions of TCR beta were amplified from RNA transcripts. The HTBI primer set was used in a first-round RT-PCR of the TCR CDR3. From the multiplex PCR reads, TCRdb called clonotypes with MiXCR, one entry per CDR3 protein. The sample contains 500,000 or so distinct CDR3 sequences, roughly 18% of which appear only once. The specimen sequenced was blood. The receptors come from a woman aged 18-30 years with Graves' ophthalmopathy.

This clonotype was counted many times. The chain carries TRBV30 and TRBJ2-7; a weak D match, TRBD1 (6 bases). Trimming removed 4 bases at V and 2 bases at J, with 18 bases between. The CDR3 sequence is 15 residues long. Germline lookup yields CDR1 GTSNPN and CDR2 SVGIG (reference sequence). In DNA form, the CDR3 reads TGTGCCTGGAAAATTCGAGGGGGATCCCCCTACGAGCAGTACTTC. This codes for CAWKIRGGSPYEQYF.

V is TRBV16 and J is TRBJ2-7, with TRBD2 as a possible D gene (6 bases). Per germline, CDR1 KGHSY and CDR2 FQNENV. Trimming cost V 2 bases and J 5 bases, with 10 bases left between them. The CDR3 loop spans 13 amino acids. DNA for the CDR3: TGTGCCAGCAGCCAAGCGGGGTCCGACGAGCAGTACTTC. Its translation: CASSQAGSDEQYF.

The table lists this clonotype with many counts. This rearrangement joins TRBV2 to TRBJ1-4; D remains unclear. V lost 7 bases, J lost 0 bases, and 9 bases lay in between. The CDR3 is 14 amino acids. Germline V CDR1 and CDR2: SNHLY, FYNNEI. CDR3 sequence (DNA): TGTGCCAGCACCACCCAGCCAACTAATGAAAAACTGTTTTTT. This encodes CASTTQPTNEKLFF.

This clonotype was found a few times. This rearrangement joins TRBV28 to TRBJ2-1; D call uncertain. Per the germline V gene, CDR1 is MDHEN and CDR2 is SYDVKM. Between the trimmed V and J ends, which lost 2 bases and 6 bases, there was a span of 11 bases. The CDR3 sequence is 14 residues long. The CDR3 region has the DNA TGTGCCAGCAGTTTAGGTCGCCTGGTCAATGAGCAGTTCTTC. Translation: CASSLGRLVNEQFF.

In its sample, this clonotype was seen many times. The CDR3 spells CASSSGTSGAGELFF. Here the CDR3 DNA reads TGTGCCAGCAGCTCGGGGACTAGCGGGGCCGGGGAGCTGTTTTTT. V usage is TRBV11-2 and J usage is TRBJ2-2, with 13 bases lining up with TRBD2. This CDR3 has 15 amino acids. With 4 bases clipped from V and 6 bases from J, the junction kept 2 bases outside the gene matches. From germline, CDR1 is SGHAT and CDR2 FQNNGV.

DNA for the CDR3: TGTGCCAGCAGTGAAACCCGGACAGGGGCGAACACCGGGGAGCTGTTTTTT. This gives the protein CASSETRTGANTGELFF. This chain connects TRBV2 to TRBJ2-2, with 9 positions matching TRBD1. The germline CDR1 and CDR2 sequences are SNHLY and FYNNEI. The CDR3 is made up of 17 amino acids. With V trimmed by 2 bases and J by 0 bases, 4 bases remained unmatched.

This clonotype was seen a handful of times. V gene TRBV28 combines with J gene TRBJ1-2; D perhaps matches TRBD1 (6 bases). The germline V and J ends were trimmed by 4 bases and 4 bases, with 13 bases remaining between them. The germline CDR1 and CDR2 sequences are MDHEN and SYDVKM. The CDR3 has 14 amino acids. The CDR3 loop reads CASSSETGIYGYTF. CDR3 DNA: TGTGCCAGCAGTTCGGAAACAGGGATCTATGGCTACACCTTC.

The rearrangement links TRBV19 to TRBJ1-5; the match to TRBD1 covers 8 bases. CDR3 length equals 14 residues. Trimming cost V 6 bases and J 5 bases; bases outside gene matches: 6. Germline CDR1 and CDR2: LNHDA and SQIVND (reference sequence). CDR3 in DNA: TGTGCCAGTAGCGCATCGACAGGGGATCAGCCCCAGCATTTT. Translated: CASSASTGDQPQHF.